The clone carrying this T cell receptor (beta chain) was counted at least ten times. What it binds is not known. Germline CDR1 reads SGHRS; CDR2 reads YFSETQ. The CDR3 is made up of 13 amino acids. The V gene lost 2 bases and the J gene lost 2 bases, with 8 bases spanning the gap. Carrying unique molecular identifiers, the cDNA also gained a universal primer site through template switching. TCRdb re-analysed the 5' RACE reads in MiXCR, keeping a single row per CDR3 protein. Altogether hundreds of thousands of distinct CDR3 sequences are present, roughly 9.7% being singletons, with the ten largest covering 7% to 8.5%. The sample originates from a study of identical twins. Study-wide points: Monozygotic twin pairs showed more out-of-frame TCR alpha sharing than models estimated.

These same data were also listed under a study on yellow fever vaccine responses in identical twins.

This sequence originates from a young woman in good health. The sequencing sample was made of CD8+ T cells sorted from blood. This sequence joins TRBV5-1 and TRBJ2-7; D is unclear. The CDR3 bases are TGCGCCAGCAGCTTAGCAGAAACCTACGAGCAGTACTTC. This codes for CASSLAETYEQYF.